The present T cell receptor beta chain was sequenced within a study of CD8+CD57+ T cells in acquired aplastic anemia (dated 2018 in TCRdb). In terms of the full investigation: A mean of around 3.3 ug of DNA, ranging from roughly 0.2 to 30 ug, was extracted from sorted CD4+ and CD8+ cells. CD8+CD57+ expansion was defined as a frequency above the mean frequency observed in healthy subjects. The investigation overall reported the following: Between patients and healthy controls, no significant difference in CD8+ Simpson's diversity was found (P=0.060). Roughly 30 CD8+ CDR3 sequences were shared between patients and controls but appeared highly expressed in patients and within their immunodominant clones.

The germline V gene (reference sequence) yields LNHNV for CDR1 and YYDKDF for CDR2. V is pruned by 8 bases and J by 4 bases, leaving 3 bases of the junction without a gene match. The CDR3 spans 13 residues, from the cysteine through the phenylalanine. Only CDR3 DNA is held: 39 bases, read in frame from base 1. This clonotype occurred many times. The antigen it recognizes is unknown. No base-level quality is on record; no much larger clone is a single base apart. Patients chosen for sequencing had shown expansion of CD8+CD57+ cells by flow cytometry. Severe acquired aplastic anemia was diagnosed in all patients according to International Study of Aplastic Anemia and Agranulocytosis and Camitta criteria. At the time blood was sampled, none of the patients had received any therapy. In the study, sorted CD4+ and CD8+ blood T cells from patients with severe aplastic anemia and from healthy subjects underwent deep sequencing of TCR repertoires. In the USA, patient enrollment took place under clinicaltrials.gov protocols 00001620, 01623167, 00001397, 00071045, 00081523 and 00961064. Ficoll-Paque density gradient centrifugation was used to isolate peripheral blood mononuclear cells. Before DNA was extracted, CD4+ and CD8+ T cells were sorted using either FACS or magnetic beads.

Profiling of TCR beta VDJ combinations and CDR3 sequences used genomic DNA as the template. An Illumina HiSeq 2000 was used for TCR repertoire sequencing. As for the original processing: TRBV/TRBJ rearrangement plots, CDR3 size and DJ length profiles, and Simpson's diversity index were used to evaluate the repertoires. The most abundant DNA sequence in the deep sequencing data was taken as the immunodominant clone. CDR3 amino acid sequences were screened for sharing across subjects and compared with published repertoires and the VDJdb database. TCRdb passed the public sequencing reads through fastp at Q25 and MiXCR, retaining productive beta sequences. Identical CDR3 protein sequences are pooled into one entry, listed with their most common genes and DNA. The V and J calls shown here were made by TCRdb, not taken from the authors' results. The sample yields about 180,000 distinct CDR3 sequences; less than 60% were counted once. The top ten constitute about 1% of the sample.

The sequenced sample consisted of sorted CD4+, CD8+, or CD8+CD57+ T cells (not recorded which) from PBMCs. This chain joins TRBV15 to TRBJ2-1, with 9 bases in between that match TRBD2. This clonotype originated in a human donor with aplastic anemia. The CDR3: CATQRGAYNEQFF. The nucleotide sequence is given as TGTGCCACCCAGCGGGGGGCTTACAATGAGCAGTTCTTC.